The sequence of this T cell receptor beta chain was determined in a study of T cells in Graves' hyperthyroidism and ophthalmopathy. A patient was excluded if there was uncontrolled infection, other autoimmune disease, pregnancy or lactation. Diagnostic assessment was based on clinical symptoms, serum thyroxine and TRAb, thyroid ultrasound and orbital computed tomography. V lost 5 bases and J 6 bases, leaving 11 bases between the germline ends. Per germline, CDR1 DFQATT and CDR2 SNEGSKA (reference sequence). The CDR3 spans 13 residues. The CDR3 regions of TCR beta were amplified from RNA transcripts. HTBI primers were used for first-round RT-PCR of the TCR CDR3. MiXCR was run by TCRdb on the multiplex PCR reads, yielding one entry per CDR3 protein. The sample lists hundreds of thousands of distinct CDR3 sequences, about 17% seen once, with around 4% in the top ten.

The chain has TRBV20-1 and TRBJ1-6, with a tentative D call TRBD1 (5 bases). The material sequenced was blood. The sequence was collected from a woman under 40 with Graves' hyperthyroidism. CDR3 sequence: CSAGGGLNSPLHF. The CDR3 DNA reads as TGCAGTGCTGGGGGAGGGCTTAATTCACCCCTCCACTTT.